These 24 T cell receptor beta chains share one sample of origin, sequenced in a study of cytomegalovirus exposure and HLA in healthy donors. PCR involved 60 Vbeta and 13 Jbeta primers. Some clones are missing from TCRdb's copy, which holds only in-frame ones; the method was immunoSEQ multiplex PCR. The sample carries approximately 100,000 clones, about 74% recorded once. The sequenced material came from PBMCs. The receptor source for this set is a female donor in good health and CMV-seronegative.

The chain combines TRBV7-9 with TRBJ2-1; 7 positions match TRBD2. The CDR3 is made up of 15 amino acids. CDR1 SEHNR and CDR2 FQNEAQ come from the germline V gene (reference sequence). The J segment lost 1 base and the V segment lost 5 bases, leaving 5 bases of the junction unmatched. The CDR3 DNA is TGTGCCAGCAGCGGGGGGGACGGTTCCTACAATGAGCAGTTCTTC. Translating it yields CASSGGDGSYNEQFF. The entire variable domain, with the rest obtained from reference TRBV7-9 and TRBJ2-1, is as follows: DTGVSQNPRHKITKRGQNVTFRCDPISEHNRLYWYRQTLGQGPEFLTYFQNEAQLEKSRLLSDRFSAERPKGSFSTLEIQRTEQGDSAMYLCASSGGDGSYNEQFFGPGTRLTVL.

This clone was recorded a few times. The chain is built from TRBV5-5 and TRBJ2-7, with no clear D. Between the trimmed V and J ends, which lost 0 bases and 6 bases, there was a span of 7 bases. The CDR3 loop spans 12 amino acids. Germline lookup yields CDR1 SGHKS and CDR2 YYEKEE (reference sequence). CDR3 in amino acids: CASSLGTTEQYF. DNA of the CDR3: TGTGCCAGCAGCTTGGGAACAACCGAGCAGTACTTC.

This chain's CDR3 is CAWGRTGLSYEQYF. CDR3 nucleotide sequence: TGTGCCTGGGGCAGGACAGGGCTCTCCTACGAGCAGTACTTC. This chain connects TRBV30 to TRBJ2-7; 8 bases agree with TRBD1. CDR3 length: 14 residues. V dropped 5 bases and J dropped 0; count of bases not matched to a gene: 6. Germline CDR1 is GTSNPN and CDR2 is SVGIG (reference sequence). The whole variable domain, remainder taken from reference TRBV30 and TRBJ2-7, is SQTIHQWPATLVQPVGSPLSLECTVEGTSNPNLYWYRQAAGRGLQLLFYSVGIGQISSEVPQNLSASRPQDRQFILSSKKLLLSDSGFYLCAWGRTGLSYEQYFGPGTRLTVT.

This chain joins TRBV7-9 and TRBJ2-5; the match to TRBD2 covers 8 bases. The trim removed 5 bases at V and 0 bases at J, leaving 11 bases unmatched. The CDR3 consists of 17 residues. CDR1 and CDR2 from the germline V gene are SEHNR and FQNEAQ (reference sequence). The CDR3 nucleotides read TGTGCCAGCAGCCCAGGGGTAGCGGGGATAGACCAAGAGACCCAGTACTTC. As protein: CASSPGVAGIDQETQYF.

This sequence joins TRBV9 and TRBJ2-2; D unresolved. With 2 bases removed from V and 5 bases from J, the gap between germline ends came to 4 bases. Germline assignment: CDR1 SGDLS and CDR2 YYNGEE. There are 12 residues in the CDR3. The CDR3 sequence is CASSVLTGELFF. The CDR3, as DNA: TGTGCCAGCAGCGTCCTGACCGGGGAGCTGTTTTTT. The full variable domain, completed using reference TRBV9 and TRBJ2-2, is DSGVTQTPKHLITATGQRVTLRCSPRSGDLSVYWYQQSLDQGLQFLIQYYNGEERAKGNILERFSAQQFPDLHSELNLSSLELGDSALYFCASSVLTGELFFGEGSRLTVL.

The chain joins TRBV6-5 to TRBJ2-2; D is possibly TRBD2 (6 bases). Trimming removed 8 bases at V and 5 bases at J, with 15 bases between. Germline lookup yields CDR1 MNHEY and CDR2 SVGAGI. The CDR3 is 14 residues long. The CDR3 is CASRGLVDTGELFF. The CDR3 DNA sequence: TGTGCCAGCCGGGGACTGGTGGATACCGGGGAGCTGTTTTTT.

The rearrangement joins TRBV13 to TRBJ2-1; unclear D gene. CDR3 length equals 14 residues. V dropped 4 bases and J dropped 4 bases, with 11 bases sitting between them. Germline CDR1 is PRHDT and CDR2 is FYEKMQ (reference sequence). Written as DNA, the CDR3 is TGTGCCAGCAGCTCCCTATCCCGTTACAATGAGCAGTTCTTC. It encodes CASSSLSRYNEQFF.

Here the CDR3 reads CAGGRGDEQYF. As DNA, the CDR3 is TGTGCCGGGGGGCGGGGGGACGAGCAGTACTTC. The chain links TRBV30 to TRBJ2-7; TRBD2 agrees at 8 bases. In germline, CDR1 is GTSNPN, CDR2 SVGIG (reference sequence). This CDR3 region has 11 residues. Trimming at V came to 8 bases and at J to 5 bases, leaving 5 bases not matched to a gene.

This rearrangement joins TRBV9 to TRBJ2-3; D perhaps matches TRBD2 (6 bases). V was cut by 2 bases and J by 3 bases, with 13 bases left in between. The CDR3 sequence is 15 residues long. Germline values: CDR1 SGDLS, CDR2 YYNGEE. This CDR3 reads CASSVSSGLTDTQYF. The CDR3 region has the DNA TGTGCCAGCAGCGTCTCAAGCGGGCTAACAGATACGCAGTATTTT.

The chain joins TRBV2 to TRBJ2-7, with 10 positions matching TRBD1. Trimming cost V 6 bases and J 2 bases; bases outside gene matches: 7. In germline, CDR1 is SNHLY, CDR2 FYNNEI. The CDR3 runs to 15 residues. CDR3 DNA: TGTGCCAGCAGCGTAGACAGGGGGCGTACCTACGAGCAGTACTTC. This codes for CASSVDRGRTYEQYF.

V and J are TRBV9 and TRBJ2-5; the match to TRBD2 covers 11 bases. The V gene's germline CDR1 is SGDLS and CDR2 YYNGEE. Trimming at V came to 4 bases and at J to 3 bases, leaving 2 bases not matched to a gene. The CDR3 covers 14 residues. The CDR3 sequence is CASSKGLAEETQYF. CDR3 sequence (DNA): TGTGCCAGCAGCAAGGGACTAGCGGAAGAGACCCAGTACTTC.

Here the CDR3 DNA reads TGTGCCAGTAGTACTTCCGGGACTAGCGGAGGGACCCAGTACTTC. Translated: CASSTSGTSGGTQYF. The gene calls are TRBV19 and TRBJ2-5, with 11 bases identical to TRBD2. Germline CDR1 is LNHDA and CDR2 is SQIVND (reference sequence). V lost 4 bases to trimming and J lost 7 bases; unmatched junction nucleotides: 8. This CDR3 has 15 amino acids.

This clone was seen a few times. The V gene is TRBV11-2, the J gene TRBJ1-4; D is uncertain. CDR1 SGHAT and CDR2 FQNNGV come from the germline V gene. V lost 1 base to trimming and J lost 8 bases, with 11 bases between them. This CDR3 comprises 14 residues. The CDR3: CASSLGYRAEKLFF. The CDR3 DNA reads as TGTGCCAGCAGCTTAGGATACAGAGCCGAAAAACTGTTTTTT.

The rearrangement uses TRBV30 and TRBJ1-4; D not resolved. The CDR3 is made up of 12 amino acids. Trimming stripped 2 bases from V and 4 bases from J, with 5 bases between. CDR1 is GTSNPN, CDR2 SVGIG, per germline (reference sequence). The DNA for the CDR3 is TGTGCCTGGAGTTTCAGTAATGAAAAACTGTTTTTT. It translates to CAWSFSNEKLFF.

As to this clone: The junction does not match germline at one end; this may be a read error. The V call is TRBV27, the J call TRBJ2-1; TRBD2 might be the D (6 bases). In germline, CDR1 is MNHEY, CDR2 SMNVEV (reference sequence). The CDR3 contains 14 residues. The CDR3 region is CASSLSGTHNEQFF. CDR3 nucleotides: TGTGCCAGCAGCTTATCCGGGACTCACAATGAGCAGTTCTTC.

V is TRBV4-2 and J is TRBJ1-5; no reliable D call. The CDR3 has 14 amino acids. The germline gives CDR1 LGHNA, CDR2 YNFKEQ. V gave up 0 bases and J gave up 6 bases, with 9 bases separating them. For the CDR3, the DNA is TGTGCCAGCAGCCAAGAGGCAGGCACTCAGCCCCAGCATTTT. Protein sequence: CASSQEAGTQPQHF.

This clone was seen a handful of times. The chain joins TRBV4-2 to TRBJ1-4; tentatively, D is TRBD1 (6 bases). Trimming pared 4 bases from V and 8 bases from J, leaving 20 bases between. Germline CDR1 LGHNA, CDR2 YNFKEQ. This CDR3 spans 16 amino acids. The CDR3 loop is CASSRSPQGLEEKLFF. CDR3 in DNA: TGTGCCAGCAGCCGGTCCCCCCAGGGGCTAGAGGAAAAACTGTTTTTT.

This clone was seen once. The chain has TRBV4-3 and TRBJ2-7; 14 positions match TRBD2. This CDR3 contains 18 residues. Losses at the gene ends were 1 base for V and 3 bases for J; bases not matched to a gene: 8. In germline, CDR1 is LGHNA, CDR2 YSLEER. CDR3 nucleotide sequence: TGCGCCAGCAGCCAAGTCACCACAGGGACTAGCGGGGGCTACGAGCAGTACTTC. Protein sequence: CASSQVTTGTSGGYEQYF.

This chain uses TRBV5-6 with TRBJ2-2; 8 positions match TRBD2. This CDR3 comprises 17 residues. V shed 4 bases and J 4 bases; nucleotides not matched to a gene: 12. From germline, CDR1 is SGHDT and CDR2 YYEEEE. CDR3 region: CASSPRAGGHVTGELFF. Written as DNA, the CDR3 is TGTGCCAGCAGCCCGAGGGCGGGGGGCCATGTCACCGGGGAGCTGTTTTTT.

V is TRBV5-1 and J is TRBJ2-7, with 9 bases identical to TRBD1. CDR1 and CDR2 from the germline V gene are SGHRS and YFSETQ. CDR3 length: 13 residues. V gave up 7 bases and J gave up 0 bases; unmatched junction bases: 2. CDR3 bases: TGCGCCAGCCGACAGGGGGTCTCCTACGAGCAGTACTTC. Amino acids: CASRQGVSYEQYF. Full variable domain (rest looked up from reference TRBV5-1 and TRBJ2-7): KAGVTQTPRYLIKTRGQQVTLSCSPISGHRSVSWYQQTPGQGLQFLFEYFSETQRNKGNFPGRFSGRQFSNSRSEMNVSTLELGDSALYLCASRQGVSYEQYFGPGTRLTVT.

This clone occurred a few times. CDR3 bases: TGTGCCAGCAGTGCGCTTCAGGGGCGCGGAAACACCATATATTTT. It is translated as CASSALQGRGNTIYF. The J gene is TRBJ1-3, the V gene TRBV2; TRBD1 might be the D (6 bases). Trimming took off 4 bases at V and 4 bases at J, with 14 bases between the two ends. The CDR3 length is 15 residues. Germline loops: CDR1 SNHLY, CDR2 FYNNEI.

The chain has TRBV30 and TRBJ1-3, with D unresolved. Trimming cost V 3 bases and J 0 bases, with 30 bases left between them. The germline gives CDR1 GTSNPN, CDR2 SVGIG (reference sequence). CDR3 length: 21 amino acids. CDR3 sequence reads: CAWRLPTPFLVEVSSGNTIYF. Here the CDR3 DNA reads TGTGCCTGGAGACTACCGACTCCGTTCTTAGTCGAGGTTTCCTCTGGAAACACCATATATTTT. Full variable domain (rest looked up from reference TRBV30 and TRBJ1-3): SQTIHQWPATLVQPVGSPLSLECTVEGTSNPNLYWYRQAAGRGLQLLFYSVGIGQISSEVPQNLSASRPQDRQFILSSKKLLLSDSGFYLCAWRLPTPFLVEVSSGNTIYFGEGSWLTVV.

This clone was observed a few times. The gene calls are TRBV5-1 and TRBJ2-7; tentative D call: TRBD2 (7 bases). The V gene's germline CDR1 is SGHRS and CDR2 YFSETQ. Trimming removed 6 bases at V and 1 base at J, with 11 bases between. CDR3 length: 13 amino acids. In DNA form, the CDR3 reads TGCGCCAGCAACCGGGGGGCGTCCTACGAGCAGTACTTC. Amino acid sequence: CASNRGASYEQYF.

V is TRBV4-1 and J is TRBJ2-5; D is perhaps TRBD1 (6 bases). Gene TRBJ2-7 matches the end of the DNA better, so the J call may be wrong. Per germline, CDR1 MGHRA and CDR2 YSYEKL. The length of the CDR3 is 15 residues. The CDR3 nucleotides are TGCGCCAGCAGCCCCTCCCGACAGGATACCTACGAGCAGTACTTC. It is translated as CASSPSRQDTYEQYF.